A selection of T cell receptor beta chains follows, all from one sample in a study of CD4 T cells in relation to SARS-CoV-2 and coronaviruses. Data came from immunoSEQ multiplex PCR; TCRdb stores just in-frame clones and leaves some out. The repertoire consists of some 70,000 clones, with approximately 95% occurring once and the leading ten covering under 0.25%. Material for sequencing was naive CD4+ T cells from PBMCs. These receptors came from a human donor in good health. The CDR3 runs from the conserved cysteine through the conserved F or W. D genes are given only for firm matches. The size of a clone is reported for some rows only, either as once, few or many, or as a class for expanded clones.

d_call	v_call	clone_size	cdr3_length	j_call	cdr3_aa	cdr3_nt
.	TRBV7-3	once	12	TRBJ1-2	CASSLNRGGYTF	TGTGCCAGCAGCTTAAACCGAGGGGGCTACACCTTC
.	TRBV3-1/TRBV3-2	.	14	TRBJ1-1	CASSQPGANTEAFF	TGTGCCAGCAGCCAGCCGGGAGCGAACACTGAAGCTTTCTTT
TRBD1	TRBV28	once	15	TRBJ1-1	CASSPQGVGNTEAFF	TGTGCCAGCAGCCCCCAGGGGGTGGGGAACACTGAAGCTTTCTTT
.	TRBV20-1	once	14	TRBJ2-3	CSASGAGAADTQYF	TGCAGTGCTAGTGGGGCAGGGGCGGCAGATACGCAGTATTTT
.	TRBV5-1	once	15	TRBJ1-4	CASSLATARGEKLFF	TGCGCCAGCAGCTTGGCCACAGCCAGAGGGGAAAAACTGTTTTTT
.	TRBV5-4	.	14	TRBJ2-3	CASSLKGSTDTQYF	TGTGCCAGCAGCTTGAAGGGTAGCACAGATACGCAGTATTTT
.	TRBV9	.	15	TRBJ1-5	CASSRSTNSNQPQHF	TGTGCCAGCAGTCGATCAACAAATAGCAATCAGCCCCAGCATTTT
.	TRBV28	.	12	TRBJ2-3	CASSDWGDTQYF	TGTGCCAGCAGTGACTGGGGAGATACGCAGTATTTT
.	TRBV6-4	.	14	TRBJ2-1	CASSVGGSYNEQFF	TGTGCCAGCAGTGTAGGGGGGTCCTACAATGAGCAGTTCTTC
.	TRBV5-4	.	12	TRBJ2-7	CASSRPGNEQYF	TGTGCCAGCAGCAGACCTGGGAACGAGCAGTACTTC
TRBD2	TRBV27	.	15	TRBJ2-3	CASSRPGLSTDTQYF	TGTGCCAGCAGCCGACCGGGACTAAGCACAGATACGCAGTATTTT
.	TRBV7-2	.	13	TRBJ2-7	CASSLLGVEEQYF	TGTGCCAGCAGCTTATTAGGTGTCGAGGAGCAGTACTTC
.	TRBV3-1/TRBV3-2	.	14	TRBJ2-2	CASRAVTNTGELFF	TGTGCCAGCAGGGCGGTTACGAACACCGGGGAGCTGTTTTTT
.	TRBV28	once	13	TRBJ1-1	CASSVQGYTEAFF	TGTGCCAGCAGTGTACAGGGATACACTGAAGCTTTCTTT
.	TRBV27	.	15	TRBJ1-5	CASSPLGGGNQPQHF	TGTGCCAGCAGTCCCTTGGGGGGTGGGAATCAGCCCCAGCATTTT
TRBD1	TRBV11-3	.	17	TRBJ2-2	CASSLGAGQGITGELFF	TGTGCCAGCAGCTTAGGTGCGGGACAGGGGATCACCGGGGAGCTGTTTTTT
.	TRBV9	.	18	TRBJ1-1	CASSVAGSQVGGHTEAFF	TGTGCCAGCAGCGTAGCAGGGTCCCAAGTAGGGGGGCACACTGAAGCTTTCTTT
.	TRBV12-5	.	13	TRBJ2-7	CASGLVQGGEQYF	TGTGCTAGTGGTTTGGTACAGGGAGGTGAGCAGTACTTC